This TCR beta chain was sequenced for a study of T cells in Graves' hyperthyroidism and ophthalmopathy. This clonotype was counted at least ten times. Its antigen is not known. CDR1 and CDR2 (germline): SQVTM, ANQGSEA. This CDR3 region has 13 residues. V was cut by 3 bases and J by 4 bases, with 13 bases left in between. Notes on the study in general: It was a median about 6.5 months before onset that the model predicted ophthalmopathy. Stable hyperthyroidism and ophthalmopathy were separated using 13 V-J signatures.

What was amplified from RNA transcripts were TCR beta CDR3 regions. Researchers ran a first-round RT-PCR on the TCR CDR3 using the HTBI primer set. TCRdb passed the multiplex PCR reads through MiXCR, listing each CDR3 protein once. The repertoire holds 94,000 or so distinct CDR3 sequences, with about 51% as singletons. The sequencing sample was made of blood. This chain joins TRBV29-1 and TRBJ2-7; a weak D match, TRBD1 (7 bases). This clonotype was obtained from a woman aged 40 to 49 with Graves' hyperthyroidism. CDR3 sequence reads: CSVEEGARYEQYF. CDR3 DNA: TGCAGCGTTGAGGAGGGGGCGCGTTACGAGCAGTACTTC.